This passage covers 7 T cell receptor beta chains from one sample sequenced in a study of long-term antiretroviral therapy in people with HIV. Survey-level immunoSEQ v3.0 assays were run. Data came from immunoSEQ multiplex PCR; TCRdb stores just in-frame clones and leaves some out. The table includes 23,000 or so clones, over 75% detected once. Here the sequenced sample was unsorted PBMCs, taken 0.3 years after starting antiretroviral therapy. These receptors were taken from a man aged 45-60 years with HIV.

The chain joins TRBV19 to TRBJ2-7; D possibly corresponds to TRBD2 (6 bases). Germline loops: CDR1 LNHDA, CDR2 SQIVND (reference sequence). The CDR3 loop spans 17 amino acids. Trimming removed 3 bases at V and 5 bases at J, with 23 bases between. The CDR3 DNA reads TGTGCCAGTAGTATGAGAGGCACAGGAGGGCCGAAGGACGAGCAGTACTTC. Its translation: CASSMRGTGGPKDEQYF.

The rearrangement joins TRBV9 to TRBJ2-7; D possibly corresponds to TRBD1 (6 bases). The V end was cut by 0 bases, the J end by 4 bases, with 14 bases between. Germline CDR1 SGDLS, CDR2 YYNGEE. The CDR3 consists of 15 residues. CDR3 nucleotide sequence: TGTGCCAGCAGCGTAGTGGGCGGTCAGGGGTACGAGCAGTACTTC. Amino acids: CASSVVGGQGYEQYF.

The V and J genes are TRBV2 and TRBJ2-7, with 14 bases matching TRBD2. V was clipped by 4 bases and J by 10 bases; unmatched bases: 6. This CDR3 region has 14 residues. Germline V lookup: CDR1 SNHLY, CDR2 FYNNEI. The CDR3 nucleotides are TGTGCCAGCAGTGGGGGACTAGCGGGAGTAGAACAGTACTTC. It encodes CASSGGLAGVEQYF.

The rearrangement joins TRBV6-5 to TRBJ2-1; 13 nucleotides line up with TRBD2. The V segment lost 6 bases and the J segment 8 bases; nucleotides outside the gene matches: 7. The germline CDR1 and CDR2 sequences are MNHEY and SVGAGI. The CDR3 totals 15 residues. The CDR3 sequence: CASSTGTSGIDEQFF. The CDR3 coding sequence is TGTGCCAGCAGCACCGGGACTAGCGGGATCGATGAGCAGTTCTTC.

The chain couples TRBV5-1 to TRBJ2-3; D gene uncertain. CDR1 and CDR2 (germline): SGHRS, YFSETQ. The CDR3 is 17 amino acids. Deletions cut 4 bases from V and 1 base from J, with 19 bases between. The chain's CDR3 is CASSPSPPRPCTDTQYF. In DNA form, the CDR3 reads TGCGCCAGCAGCCCGTCGCCCCCCCGGCCCTGCACAGATACGCAGTATTTT.

CDR3 bases: TGTGCCAGTAGTATAGATGTTGCGGTTGCCGGGGCCAACGTCCTGACTTTC. Amino acid sequence: CASSIDVAVAGANVLTF. The rearrangement links TRBV19 to TRBJ2-6; D is undetermined. The CDR3 loop spans 17 amino acids. Trimming left V 0 bases short and J 4 bases short, with 13 bases between. Germline CDR1 reads LNHDA; CDR2 reads SQIVND (reference sequence).

The V gene is TRBV6-5, the J gene TRBJ2-5, with D maybe TRBD1 (5 bases). V was shortened by 6 bases and J by 4 bases, with 15 bases between the two germline ends. This CDR3 contains 14 residues. Germline assignment: CDR1 MNHEY and CDR2 SVGAGI. This chain's CDR3 is CASSSFDSGETQYF. The DNA for the CDR3 is TGTGCCAGCAGCTCCTTCGACAGTGGAGAGACCCAGTACTTC.